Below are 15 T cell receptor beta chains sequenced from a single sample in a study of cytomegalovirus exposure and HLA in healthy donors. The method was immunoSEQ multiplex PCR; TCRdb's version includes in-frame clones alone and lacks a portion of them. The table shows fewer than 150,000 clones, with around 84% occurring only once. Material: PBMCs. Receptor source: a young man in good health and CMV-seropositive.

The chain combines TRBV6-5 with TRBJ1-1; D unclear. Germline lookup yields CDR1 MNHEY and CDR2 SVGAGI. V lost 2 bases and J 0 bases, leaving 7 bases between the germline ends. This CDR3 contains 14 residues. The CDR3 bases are TGTGCCAGCAGTTACGGACTCATGAACACTGAAGCTTTCTTT. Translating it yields CASSYGLMNTEAFF.

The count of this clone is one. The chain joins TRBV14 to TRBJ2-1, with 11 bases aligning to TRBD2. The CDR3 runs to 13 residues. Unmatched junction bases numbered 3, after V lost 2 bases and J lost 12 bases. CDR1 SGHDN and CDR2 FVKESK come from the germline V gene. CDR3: CASSQSLAGGQFF. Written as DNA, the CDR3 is TGTGCCAGCAGCCAAAGCCTAGCGGGGGGGCAGTTCTTC.

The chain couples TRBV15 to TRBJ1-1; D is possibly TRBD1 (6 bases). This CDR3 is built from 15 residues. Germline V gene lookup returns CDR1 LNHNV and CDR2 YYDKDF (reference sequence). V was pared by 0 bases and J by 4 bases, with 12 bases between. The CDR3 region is CATSRDWGGPTEAFF. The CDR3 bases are TGTGCCACCAGCAGAGATTGGGGGGGCCCCACTGAAGCTTTCTTT. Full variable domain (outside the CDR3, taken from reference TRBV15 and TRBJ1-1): DAMVIQNPRYQVTQFGKPVTLSCSQTLNHNVMYWYQQKSSQAPKLLFHYYDKDFNNEADTPDNFQSRRPNTSFCFLDIRSPGLGDTAMYLCATSRDWGGPTEAFFGQGTRLTVV.

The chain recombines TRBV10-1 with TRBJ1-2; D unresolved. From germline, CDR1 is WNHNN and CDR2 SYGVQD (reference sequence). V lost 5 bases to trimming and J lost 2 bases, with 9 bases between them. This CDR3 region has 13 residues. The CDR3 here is CASSSNQNYGYTF. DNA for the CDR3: TGCGCCAGCAGTTCAAATCAGAACTATGGCTACACCTTC.

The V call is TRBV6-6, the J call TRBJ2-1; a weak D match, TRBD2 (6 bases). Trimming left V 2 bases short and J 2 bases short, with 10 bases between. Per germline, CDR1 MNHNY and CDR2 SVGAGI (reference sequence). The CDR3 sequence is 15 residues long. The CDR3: CASSYTGVTYNEQFF. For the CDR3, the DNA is TGTGCCAGCAGTTACACGGGGGTTACCTACAATGAGCAGTTCTTC.

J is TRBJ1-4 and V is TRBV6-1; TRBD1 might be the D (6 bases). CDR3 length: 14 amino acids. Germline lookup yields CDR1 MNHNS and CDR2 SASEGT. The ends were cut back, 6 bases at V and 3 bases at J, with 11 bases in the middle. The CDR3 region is CASRLTGANEKLFF. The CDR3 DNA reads TGTGCCAGCAGGCTGACAGGCGCTAATGAAAAACTGTTTTTT.

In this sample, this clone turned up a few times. Here the CDR3 DNA reads TGTGCCAGCAACCAGGGGGCAAGAGCTTTCTTT. Protein sequence: CASNQGARAFF. V and J are TRBV7-9 and TRBJ1-1; TRBD1 matches 8 bases. Per germline, CDR1 SEHNR and CDR2 FQNEAQ (reference sequence). V lost 7 bases, J lost 10 bases, and 5 bases stayed unmatched. The CDR3 consists of 11 residues.

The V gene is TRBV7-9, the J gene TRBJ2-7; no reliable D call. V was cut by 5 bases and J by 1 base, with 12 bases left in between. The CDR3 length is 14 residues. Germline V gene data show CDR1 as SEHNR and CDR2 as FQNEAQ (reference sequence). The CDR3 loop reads CASSPLRLSYEQYF. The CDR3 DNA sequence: TGTGCCAGCAGCCCACTCCGTTTATCCTACGAGCAGTACTTC.

The CDR3 loop is CASSLRTGFYTGELFF. CDR3 DNA: TGTGCCAGCAGCCTACGGACAGGGTTTTACACCGGGGAGCTGTTTTTT. This chain connects TRBV11-2 to TRBJ2-2; 8 bases match TRBD1. The CDR3 runs to 16 residues. After removal of 5 bases from V and 3 bases from J, the junction contained 8 bases not matched to a gene. CDR1 is SGHAT, CDR2 FQNNGV, per germline.

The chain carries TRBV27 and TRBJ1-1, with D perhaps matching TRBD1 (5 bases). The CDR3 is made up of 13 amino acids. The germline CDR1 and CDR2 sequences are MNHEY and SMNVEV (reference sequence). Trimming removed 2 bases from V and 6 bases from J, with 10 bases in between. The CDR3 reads CASSLIRGSEAFF. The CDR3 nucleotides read TGTGCCAGCAGTTTAATTCGGGGGTCTGAAGCTTTCTTT.

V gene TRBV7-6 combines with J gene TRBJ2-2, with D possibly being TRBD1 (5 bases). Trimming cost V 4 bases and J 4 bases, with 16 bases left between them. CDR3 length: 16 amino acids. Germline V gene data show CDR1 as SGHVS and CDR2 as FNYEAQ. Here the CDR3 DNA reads TGTGCCAGCAGCTCAGACCCCCAGGGCGTCACCGGGGAGCTGTTTTTT. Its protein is CASSSDPQGVTGELFF.

The CDR3 protein is CASHRASGGAYRIPFF. CDR3 sequence (DNA): TGTGCCAGCCATAGAGCTAGCGGGGGGGCTTATCGTATTCCGTTCTTC. This chain connects TRBV27 to TRBJ2-1; 12 bases fit TRBD2. The germline CDR1 and CDR2 sequences are MNHEY and SMNVEV (reference sequence). This CDR3 has 16 amino acids. With V trimmed by 8 bases and J by 15 bases, 20 bases remained unmatched.

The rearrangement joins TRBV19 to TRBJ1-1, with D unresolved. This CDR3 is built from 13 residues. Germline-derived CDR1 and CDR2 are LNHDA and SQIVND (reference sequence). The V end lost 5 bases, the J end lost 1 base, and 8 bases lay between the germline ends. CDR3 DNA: TGTGCCAGTAGTCCTCAACAGAACACTGAAGCTTTCTTT. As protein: CASSPQQNTEAFF. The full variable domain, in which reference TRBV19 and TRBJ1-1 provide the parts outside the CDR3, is DGGITQSPKYLFRKEGQNVTLSCEQNLNHDAMYWYRQDPGQGLRLIYYSQIVNDFQKGDIAEGYSVSREKKESFPLTVTSAQKNPTAFYLCASSPQQNTEAFFGQGTRLTVV.

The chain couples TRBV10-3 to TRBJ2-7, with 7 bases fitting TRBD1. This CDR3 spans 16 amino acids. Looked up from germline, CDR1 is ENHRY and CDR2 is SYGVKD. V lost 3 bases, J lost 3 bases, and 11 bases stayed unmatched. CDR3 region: CAISEGPTGNGYEQYF. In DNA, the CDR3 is TGTGCCATCAGTGAAGGACCGACAGGGAATGGCTACGAGCAGTACTTC.

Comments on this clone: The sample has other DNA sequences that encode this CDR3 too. The CDR3 DNA reads as TGCGCCAGCAGCCCGACCCCTAGCGGTTCCTACGAGCAGTACTTC. Its protein is CASSPTPSGSYEQYF. The chain couples TRBV5-1 to TRBJ2-7, with 7 bases lining up with TRBD2. Germline V gene data show CDR1 as SGHRS and CDR2 as YFSETQ. The junction had 8 bases not matched to a gene; V was cut back by 4 bases and J by 1 base. This CDR3 has 15 amino acids.